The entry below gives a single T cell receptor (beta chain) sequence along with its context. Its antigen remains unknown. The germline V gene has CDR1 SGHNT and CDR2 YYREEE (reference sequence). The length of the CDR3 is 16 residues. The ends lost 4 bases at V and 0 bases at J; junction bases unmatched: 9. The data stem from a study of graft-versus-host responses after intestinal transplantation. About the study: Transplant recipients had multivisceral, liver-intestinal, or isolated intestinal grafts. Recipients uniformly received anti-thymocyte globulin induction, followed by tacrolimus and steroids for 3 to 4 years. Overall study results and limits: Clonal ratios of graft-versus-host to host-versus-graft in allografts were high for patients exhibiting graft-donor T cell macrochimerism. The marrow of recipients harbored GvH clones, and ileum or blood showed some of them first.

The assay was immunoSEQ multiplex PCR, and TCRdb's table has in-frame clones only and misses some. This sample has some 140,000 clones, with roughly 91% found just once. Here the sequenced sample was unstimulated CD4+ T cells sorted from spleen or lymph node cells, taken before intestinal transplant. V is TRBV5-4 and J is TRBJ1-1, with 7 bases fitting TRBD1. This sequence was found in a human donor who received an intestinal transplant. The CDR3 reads CASSPGTVLMNTEAFF. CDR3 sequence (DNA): TGTGCCAGCAGCCCAGGGACAGTACTCATGAACACTGAAGCTTTCTTT. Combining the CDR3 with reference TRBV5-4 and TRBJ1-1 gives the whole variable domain ETGVTQSPTHLIKTRGQQVTLRCSSQSGHNTVSWYQQALGQGPQFIFQYYREEENGRGNFPPRFSGLQFPNYSSELNVNALELDDSALYLCASSPGTVLMNTEAFFGQGTRLTVV.